Given below is one T cell receptor (beta chain) in context. Trimming removed 8 bases at V and 6 bases at J, with 20 bases between. Germline V gives CDR1 SNHLY, CDR2 FYNNEI. The CDR3 contains 14 residues. The data stem from a study of blood T cell repertoires in COVID-19. On the study more broadly: The United States, Italy and Spain supplied acute and convalescent COVID-19 samples. The analysed material was cDNA or gDNA that came from T cells, B-cell-depleted T cells, or PBMCs.

Under the authors' procedure: Counts of nucleated cells, estimated from reference gene primer amplification, were obtained. Clones were read by immunoSEQ multiplex PCR, and TCRdb kept only the in-frame ones, dropping some. That table supplies the V and J calls and clone size; D and trimming were determined from the DNA. This repertoire shows fewer than 200,000 clones, 88% found once; its top ten account for around 1.9%. The material sequenced was peripheral blood. The gene calls are TRBV2 and TRBJ2-7; D possibly corresponds to TRBD1 (6 bases). The sequence was obtained from a man aged 50 to 59 who had recovered from COVID-19. The CDR3 coding sequence is TGTGCCAGCCAAAAACAGGGATCTTCGGGCGAGCAGTACTTC. Its protein is CASQKQGSSGEQYF.